A single sample gave rise to the 23 T cell receptor beta chains below, sequenced in a study of blood T cell repertoires in COVID-19 (dated by TCRdb to about 2020). The library was obtained by the immunoSEQ multiplex PCR assay. This immuneACCESS table, as held by TCRdb, lists in-frame sequences with V and J called but not all clones. Of the missing ones, under half trace to an unresolved V gene in checked studies; the others have no known cause. The sample has approximately 250,000 clones on record, 84% of them singletons. The top ten clones comprise around 4.2% of the sample. The sample taken for sequencing was peripheral blood. The receptors originated from a man in his 60s with acute or convalescent COVID-19.

The chain's CDR3 is CASSQPSHAGQSLSGANVLTF. CDR3 bases: TGTGCCAGCAGCCAACCCTCCCACGCGGGACAGTCTCTCTCTGGGGCCAACGTCCTGACTTTC. The chain carries TRBV3-1 (or the pseudogene TRBV3-2) and TRBJ2-6, with D possibly TRBD1 on 7 matching bases. The germline V gene encodes CDR1 LGHDT and CDR2 YNNKEL (reference sequence). CDR3 length: 21 amino acids. V was cut by 2 bases and J by 0 bases, with 23 bases left in between.

The V and J genes are TRBV24-1 and TRBJ2-1, with 7 bases lining up with TRBD1. The CDR3 is made up of 15 amino acids. V trimming: 3 bases; J trimming: 5 bases; junction bases outside the gene matches: 6. Per germline, CDR1 KGHDR and CDR2 SFDVKD. CDR3 residues: CATSDPTGQNNEQFF. CDR3 coding DNA: TGTGCCACCAGTGATCCCACGGGACAGAACAATGAGCAGTTCTTC.

The chain has TRBV6-1 and TRBJ2-1; D uncertain. This CDR3 is built from 16 residues. The germline V and J ends were trimmed by 2 bases and 2 bases, with 13 bases remaining between them. CDR1 and CDR2 from the germline V gene are MNHNS and SASEGT. In DNA form, the CDR3 reads TGTGCCAGCAGTGAACTTCACGGTTTTACCTACAATGAGCAGTTCTTC. Amino acid sequence: CASSELHGFTYNEQFF.

As regards this clone: A junction boundary mismatches the germline segment, possibly from a read error. The chain joins TRBV7-7 to TRBJ2-3; 10 bases agree with TRBD2. CDR3 length: 14 amino acids. Germline assignment: CDR1 SSHAT and CDR2 FNYEAQ (reference sequence). The CDR3 bases are TGTGCTAGCAGCCTAGCGGGAGTGGGAGATACGCAGTATTTT. Translated: CASSLAGVGDTQYF.

The chain joins TRBV9 to TRBJ2-1; 9 bases fit TRBD1. Trimming cost V 0 bases and J 13 bases; bases outside gene matches: 2. CDR3 length: 12 residues. Germline V gene sequence: CDR1 SGDLS, CDR2 YYNGEE. The CDR3 sequence is CASSVGDREQFF. The CDR3 region has the DNA TGTGCCAGCAGCGTAGGGGACAGGGAACAGTTCTTC.

The chain uses TRBV9 and TRBJ1-3; D may be TRBD1 (5 bases). This CDR3 spans 14 amino acids. From germline, CDR1 is SGDLS and CDR2 YYNGEE. Trimming shortened V by 4 bases and J by 7 bases, and 15 bases separated the two germline ends. CDR3 DNA sequence: TGTGCCAGCAGCCCCGACAGAACCCGGAACACCATATATTTT. Its protein product is CASSPDRTRNTIYF.

The chain combines TRBV24-1 with TRBJ2-3; D unclear. Per the germline V gene, CDR1 is KGHDR and CDR2 is SFDVKD. V lost 0 bases and J 6 bases, leaving 12 bases between the germline ends. This CDR3 comprises 15 residues. The CDR3 coding sequence is TGTGCCACCAGTGATTTGGTGAGTGGAGTGGATACGCAGTATTTT. Translation: CATSDLVSGVDTQYF.

With regard to this clone: Additional DNA sequences in this sample encode the identical CDR3. The J gene is TRBJ2-3, the V gene TRBV18, with TRBD2 as a possible D gene (6 bases). Germline-derived CDR1 and CDR2 are KGHSH and LQKENI. The V end lost 3 bases, the J end lost 3 bases, and 10 bases lay between the germline ends. The CDR3 contains 14 residues. In DNA, the CDR3 is TGTGCCAGCTCACCCGGCCTAGCGACAGATACGCAGTATTTT. Protein product: CASSPGLATDTQYF.

The V call is TRBV13, the J call TRBJ1-1; TRBD1 might be the D (5 bases). Germline V gives CDR1 PRHDT, CDR2 FYEKMQ (reference sequence). Trimming took 5 bases from V and 4 from J, leaving 20 bases between them. This CDR3 spans 16 amino acids. The CDR3 is CASSPQQVARITEAFF. CDR3 sequence (DNA): TGTGCCAGCAGCCCCCAACAGGTGGCTCGGATCACTGAAGCTTTCTTT.

This clone was found a few times. The rearrangement uses TRBV5-5 and TRBJ1-4; tentatively, D is TRBD1 (6 bases). The germline V and J ends were trimmed by 0 bases and 1 base, with 7 bases remaining between them. This CDR3 spans 15 amino acids. Germline CDR1 reads SGHKS; CDR2 reads YYEKEE (reference sequence). The CDR3 DNA reads as TGTGCCAGCAGCTTGGGACAGGAAACTAATGAAAAACTGTTTTTT. As protein: CASSLGQETNEKLFF. Using reference TRBV5-5 and TRBJ1-4 for the parts outside the CDR3, the full variable domain is DAGVTQSPTHLIKTRGQQVTLRCSPISGHKSVSWYQQVLGQGPQFIFQYYEKEERGRGNFPDRFSARQFPNYSSELNVNALLLGDSALYLCASSLGQETNEKLFFGSGTQLSVL.

This clone was detected only once. This chain uses TRBV2 with TRBJ2-1; 10 bases fit TRBD2. With V trimmed by 6 bases and J by 6 bases, 8 bases remained unmatched. CDR3 size: 15 residues. Per the germline V gene, CDR1 is SNHLY and CDR2 is FYNNEI. The CDR3: CASSVSGGAVNEQFF. The CDR3 DNA reads TGTGCCAGCAGCGTAAGCGGGGGGGCAGTCAATGAGCAGTTCTTC.

V usage is TRBV5-1 and J usage is TRBJ2-7; 10 positions match TRBD1. Germline V gene lookup returns CDR1 SGHRS and CDR2 YFSETQ. CDR3 length: 15 amino acids. Trimming took 4 bases from V and 3 from J; bases not matched to a gene: 7. The CDR3, as DNA: TGCGCCAGCAGCCTTCTGGGACAGGGGCACTACGAGCAGTACTTC. Protein sequence: CASSLLGQGHYEQYF.

The CDR3 DNA is TGCGCCAGCAGTGAGAGTTGGGGGCACAATGAGCAGTTCTTC. It codes for CASSESWGHNEQFF. The rearrangement uses TRBV10-1 and TRBJ2-1; possible D gene TRBD1, 6 bases. Trimming left V 2 bases short and J 5 bases short, with 10 bases between. The length of the CDR3 is 14 residues. Germline CDR1 and CDR2: WNHNN and SYGVQD (reference sequence).

The table lists this clone with a count of one. V and J are TRBV5-1 and TRBJ1-1; weak D call: TRBD1 (5 bases). The CDR3 is made up of 16 amino acids. Germline values: CDR1 SGHRS, CDR2 YFSETQ. The V end lost 0 bases, the J end lost 4 bases, and 16 bases lay between the germline ends. DNA for the CDR3: TGCGCCAGCAGCTTGGCTGCAGGGCCCTTGGGCACTGAAGCTTTCTTT. This codes for CASSLAAGPLGTEAFF. Filled out from reference TRBV5-1 and TRBJ1-1, the complete variable domain reads KAGVTQTPRYLIKTRGQQVTLSCSPISGHRSVSWYQQTPGQGLQFLFEYFSETQRNKGNFPGRFSGRQFSNSRSEMNVSTLELGDSALYLCASSLAAGPLGTEAFFGQGTRLTVV.

This clone appeared a single time. The chain couples TRBV2 to TRBJ1-1; the D gene is possibly TRBD1 (6 bases). Germline lookup yields CDR1 SNHLY and CDR2 FYNNEI. The CDR3 loop spans 15 amino acids. V was clipped by 4 bases and J by 10 bases, with 22 bases between them. CDR3 loop: CASSGLTGPRAGAFF. Written as DNA, the CDR3 is TGTGCCAGCAGTGGCCTCACAGGGCCCCGTGCTGGAGCTTTCTTT. The whole variable domain, remainder taken from reference TRBV2 and TRBJ1-1, is EPEVTQTPSHQVTQMGQEVILRCVPISNHLYFYWYRQILGQKVEFLVSFYNNEISEKSEIFDDQFSVERPDGSNFTLKIRSTKLEDSAMYFCASSGLTGPRAGAFFGQGTRLTVV.

V gene TRBV3-1 (or the pseudogene TRBV3-2) combines with J gene TRBJ2-7; 11 bases agree with TRBD1. Germline CDR1 and CDR2: LGHDT and YNNKEL (reference sequence). The CDR3 length is 14 residues. Germline trimming cut 4 bases from V and 6 bases from J; bases unmatched to any gene: 5. CDR3 residues: CASSLGDRGGEQYF. CDR3 nucleotide sequence: TGTGCCAGCAGCCTCGGGGACAGGGGGGGCGAGCAGTACTTC.

The chain links TRBV10-1 to TRBJ2-3; D is unclear. Trimming removed 5 bases from V and 3 bases from J, with 6 bases in between. In germline, CDR1 is WNHNN, CDR2 SYGVQD (reference sequence). CDR3 length: 12 amino acids. The CDR3 DNA reads as TGCGCCAGCAGTTCAGATACAGATACGCAGTATTTT. Protein product: CASSSDTDTQYF.

This chain joins TRBV5-4 and TRBJ2-1; unclear D gene. V was clipped by 4 bases and J by 3 bases, with 17 bases between them. CDR1 is SGHNT and CDR2 is YYREEE in the germline V gene (reference sequence). The CDR3 runs to 16 residues. CDR3 in amino acids: CASSPLLEINYNEQFF. CDR3 nucleotides: TGTGCCAGCAGCCCTCTCCTAGAAATTAACTACAATGAGCAGTTCTTC.

In its sample, this clone was seen once. The gene calls are TRBV4-2 and TRBJ2-3; D not certain. With 3 bases removed from V and 6 bases from J, the gap between germline ends came to 4 bases. CDR3 length equals 11 residues. The germline V gene has CDR1 LGHNA and CDR2 YNFKEQ. The CDR3 region has the DNA TGTGCCAGCAGCCACTCCGATACGCAGTATTTT. Amino acids: CASSHSDTQYF.

This chain uses TRBV5-1 with TRBJ2-3; 12 bases map to TRBD2. V shed 4 bases and J 2 bases; nucleotides not matched to a gene: 20. CDR1 and CDR2 from the germline V gene are SGHRS and YFSETQ. The CDR3 runs 21 residues. CDR3 in amino acids: CASSTSGLAGSTLRHTDTQYF. The CDR3 nucleotides are TGCGCCAGCAGCACGTCGGGACTAGCGGGCTCCACCCTTCGGCACACAGATACGCAGTATTTT.

The chain joins TRBV28 to TRBJ1-5; D remains ambiguous. Germline assignment: CDR1 MDHEN and CDR2 SYDVKM. V lost 2 bases and J 6 bases, leaving 11 bases between the germline ends. CDR3 length equals 14 residues. The CDR3 DNA sequence: TGTGCCAGCAGTTTACGGGGTGTAGGTCAGCCCCAGCATTTT. Residues: CASSLRGVGQPQHF.

The chain combines TRBV2 with TRBJ2-5, with a weak D call TRBD1 (5 bases). Germline V gives CDR1 SNHLY, CDR2 FYNNEI. The CDR3 runs to 14 residues. Trimming removed 6 bases at V and 0 bases at J, with 11 bases between. The CDR3 nucleotides read TGTGCCAGCAGCGGGCCCAGGGACCAAGAGACCCAGTACTTC. Protein product: CASSGPRDQETQYF.

A single count supports this clone. J is TRBJ2-7 and V is TRBV25-1, with no clear D. This CDR3 comprises 14 residues. V dropped 2 bases and J dropped 6 bases, with 14 bases sitting between them. The germline CDR1 and CDR2 sequences are MGHDK and SYGVNS. CDR3 DNA: TGTGCCAGCAGTGAAATGGGCAGCTTAAGCGAGCAGTACTTC. This encodes CASSEMGSLSEQYF.